The clone carrying this TCR beta chain was seen only a few times. The antigen is undetermined. At one end, the junction sequence differs from germline, possibly due to a read error. This CDR3 has 15 residues. CDR1 and CDR2 (germline): SGHTA, FQGTGA. These data are taken from a study of blood T cells in healthy people across ages. A second PCR, run for about 7 to 12 cycles, used a sample-barcoded 5' primer plus a J-beta primer mix. The authors tagged each cDNA molecule using a template-switch adaptor with 12 random nucleotides. Each CDR3 protein is one row after TCRdb ran MiXCR on the 5' RACE reads. The table has a few hundred thousand distinct CDR3 sequences, approximately 52% seen once. Study findings and constraints: There was no known CMV status for donors, so expanded clonotype changes were possibly confounded. Greater diversity and more naive CD4+ cells were seen in long-lived donors than in aged donors. Per million T cells, TCR beta diversity dropped roughly linearly as age increased.

Sequencing was done on a sample of blood. The clonotype comes from a man in his sixties in good health. The chain recombines TRBV7-3 with TRBJ1-1, with D possibly being TRBD1 (5 bases). CDR3 region: CANSTPGTANTEAFF. The CDR3 DNA reads as TGTGCCAACAGCACTCCCGGGACCGCGAACACTGAAGCTTTCTTT.